Included here is one T cell receptor beta chain sequence, with context. Its specificity is unknown. This entry comes from a study of beta chain features in type 1 diabetes. Study findings and constraints: Healthy donors had naive, central memory and Treg TCRB repertoires that appeared less similar than those seen among patients.

CDR1 is KGHSH, CDR2 LQKENI, per germline. V dropped 4 bases and J dropped 3; count of bases not matched to a gene: 3. The CDR3 sequence is 14 residues long. Expressed TCRB transcripts were sequenced, since all the RNA that had been isolated was reverse transcribed. Using immunoSEQ multiplex PCR, the repertoire was profiled, and TCRdb retains in-frame clones only, with some absent. The table has about 930,000 clones, 17% seen once; the top ten hold 0.023%. The receptor comes from a woman between 18 and 29 years old in good health. Sequenced sample: naive CD4+ T cells from blood. V usage is TRBV18 and J usage is TRBJ2-7; 10 bases fit TRBD2. The CDR3 DNA is TGTGCCAGCTCACTAGGACTAGCGGACTACGAGCAGTACTTC. Translating it yields CASSLGLADYEQYF. The entire variable domain, with the rest obtained from reference TRBV18 and TRBJ2-7, is as follows: NAGVMQNPRHLVRRRGQEARLRCSPMKGHSHVYWYRQLPEEGLKFMVYLQKENIIDESGMPKERFSAEFPKEGPSILRIQQVVRGDSAAYFCASSLGLADYEQYFGPGTRLTVT.